These 13 T cell receptor beta chains share one sample of origin, sequenced in a study of blood T cell repertoires in COVID-19. Libraries were prepared by immunoSEQ multiplex PCR; TCRdb keeps only in-frame clonotypes and omits some of them. The table records under 250,000 clones, around 89% of them present only once. Sequencing was done on a sample of peripheral blood. These receptor sequences come from a woman in her forties with acute or convalescent COVID-19.

CDR3 loop: CANNDFNSGDTQYF. In nucleotides, the CDR3 is TGTGCCAATAATGACTTCAACTCGGGAGATACGCAGTATTTT. The V call is TRBV2, the J call TRBJ2-3; D ambiguous. The CDR3 has 14 amino acids. Germline V gene data show CDR1 as SNHLY and CDR2 as FYNNEI. V was clipped by 10 bases and J by 5 bases, with 19 bases between them.

V gene TRBV29-1 combines with J gene TRBJ1-2; TRBD1 agrees at 8 bases. The CDR3 extends over 15 amino acids. The junction had 13 bases not matched to a gene; V was cut back by 3 bases and J by 7 bases. Germline V gene lookup returns CDR1 SQVTM and CDR2 ANQGSEA. The CDR3 DNA reads TGCAGCGTTGATGCGACCCCGGACAGGGAGAGTGGCTACACCTTC. It specifies CSVDATPDRESGYTF.

The chain carries TRBV2 and TRBJ2-1, with 9 bases matching TRBD1. Germline trimming cut 7 bases from V and 0 bases from J; bases unmatched to any gene: 4. The CDR3 runs to 15 residues. CDR1 and CDR2 (germline): SNHLY, FYNNEI. DNA for the CDR3: TGTGCCAGCAATGGACAGGGGCCCTCCTACAATGAGCAGTTCTTC. The encoded protein is CASNGQGPSYNEQFF.

The chain has TRBV24-1 and TRBJ2-1; the match to TRBD2 covers 9 bases. From germline, CDR1 is KGHDR and CDR2 SFDVKD. The CDR3 runs to 15 residues. J was trimmed by 7 bases and V by 3 bases; bases with no gene match: 6. This CDR3 is CATSDPSGDGNEQFF. The CDR3 DNA reads TGTGCCACCAGTGATCCTAGCGGGGATGGTAATGAGCAGTTCTTC.

The chain employs TRBV19 and TRBJ2-5, with 7 bases identical to TRBD2. This CDR3 region has 17 residues. Germline values: CDR1 LNHDA, CDR2 SQIVND (reference sequence). V lost 0 bases to trimming and J lost 0 bases; unmatched junction nucleotides: 7. The CDR3 region is CASSIEGDYRYQETQYF. In DNA form, the CDR3 reads TGTGCCAGTAGTATAGAGGGGGACTACCGGTACCAAGAGACCCAGTACTTC.

The genes are TRBV11-2 and TRBJ1-2, with 7 positions matching TRBD1. V lost 5 bases to trimming and J lost 2 bases; unmatched junction nucleotides: 5. The germline V gene encodes CDR1 SGHAT and CDR2 FQNNGV. CDR3 length: 14 residues. The CDR3 is CASSPSTGNYGYTF. The CDR3 nucleotides read TGTGCCAGCAGCCCCTCGACAGGGAACTATGGCTACACCTTC.

This chain joins TRBV2 and TRBJ1-5, with D possibly TRBD1 on 5 matching bases. The CDR3 loop spans 13 amino acids. V was clipped by 6 bases and J by 5 bases, with 11 bases between them. Per germline, CDR1 SNHLY and CDR2 FYNNEI. CDR3 nucleotide sequence: TGTGCCAGCAGCAGGGTAGACGATCAGCCCCAGCATTTT. Its translation is CASSRVDDQPQHF. The entire variable domain, with the rest obtained from reference TRBV2 and TRBJ1-5, is as follows: EPEVTQTPSHQVTQMGQEVILRCVPISNHLYFYWYRQILGQKVEFLVSFYNNEISEKSEIFDDQFSVERPDGSNFTLKIRSTKLEDSAMYFCASSRVDDQPQHFGDGTRLSIL.

V usage is TRBV14 and J usage is TRBJ1-1; no definite D call. CDR3 length: 14 residues. Trimming stripped 4 bases from V and 2 bases from J, with 11 bases between. CDR1 SGHDN and CDR2 FVKESK come from the germline V gene. The CDR3 nucleotides are TGTGCCAGCAGCCCGGCTGGACTTAACACTGAAGCTTTCTTT. Its translation: CASSPAGLNTEAFF.

This rearrangement joins TRBV11-3 to TRBJ2-1, with 7 bases that match TRBD2. This CDR3 contains 15 residues. The germline V gene has CDR1 SGHNT and CDR2 YENEEA. J was trimmed by 4 bases and V by 1 base; bases with no gene match: 4. CDR3 in amino acids: CASSLAGGLYNEQFF. DNA for the CDR3: TGTGCCAGCAGCTTAGCGGGGGGTCTTTACAATGAGCAGTTCTTC.

V and J are TRBV5-1 and TRBJ2-5, with 11 bases identical to TRBD2. The CDR3 is made up of 17 amino acids. Germline V lookup: CDR1 SGHRS, CDR2 YFSETQ. The V gene end was trimmed by 0 bases and the J gene end by 2 bases; junction bases not matched to a gene: 6. CDR3: CASSLGGLAAGQETQYF. The CDR3 DNA reads as TGCGCCAGCAGCTTGGGGGGACTAGCGGCGGGGCAAGAGACCCAGTACTTC.

The chain recombines TRBV5-1 with TRBJ1-1; TRBD1 matches 8 bases. Germline V gives CDR1 SGHRS, CDR2 YFSETQ. The CDR3 has 15 residues. V gave up 5 bases and J gave up 1 base; unmatched junction bases: 7. CDR3 amino acids: CASRTAGGPNTEAFF. CDR3 bases: TGCGCCAGCAGGACAGCAGGGGGCCCGAACACTGAAGCTTTCTTT.

This chain links TRBV11-2 with TRBJ2-2, with D unclear. V was trimmed by 4 bases and J by 6 bases, leaving 15 bases between them. CDR1 is SGHAT, CDR2 FQNNGV, per germline. The CDR3 covers 15 residues. CDR3 in amino acids: CASSSVPKLAGELFF. The DNA of the CDR3 is TGTGCCAGCAGCTCCGTACCTAAACTCGCCGGGGAGCTGTTTTTT.

V and J are TRBV4-1 and TRBJ1-4; maybe TRBD1 (6 bases). The germline CDR1 and CDR2 sequences are MGHRA and YSYEKL. The CDR3 covers 15 residues. V shed 5 bases and J shed 2 bases, with 12 bases lying between them. CDR3 DNA sequence: TGCGCCAGCAGCAAACAGGGTGCTACTAATGAAAAACTGTTTTTT. Amino acids: CASSKQGATNEKLFF.